Below are 27 T cell receptor beta chains sequenced from a single sample in a study of blood T cell repertoires in COVID-19. The data were produced by immunoSEQ multiplex PCR, yet TCRdb's version contains in-frame clones alone and is incomplete. The data hold hundreds of thousands of clones, with 80% to 90% observed a single time. Source material: peripheral blood. These receptors were obtained from a woman aged 30 to 39 with active or convalescent COVID-19.

V and J are TRBV6-5 and TRBJ1-1, with 7 positions matching TRBD1. Germline CDR1 reads MNHEY; CDR2 reads SVGAGI. The CDR3 is 16 residues long. V lost 0 bases, J lost 0 bases, and 4 bases stayed unmatched. The CDR3 region is CASSYSYRGLNTEAFF. The CDR3 DNA reads TGTGCCAGCAGTTACTCGTACAGGGGACTGAACACTGAAGCTTTCTTT.

This chain links TRBV7-6 with TRBJ2-3, with TRBD2 matching over 8 bases. The CDR3 runs 17 residues. Trimming took 4 bases from V and 2 from J; bases not matched to a gene: 11. Per germline, CDR1 SGHVS and CDR2 FNYEAQ. The CDR3 nucleotides read TGTGCCAGCAGCTCACCTCGGGGGGGCCGCGTCACAGATACGCAGTATTTT. It translates to CASSSPRGGRVTDTQYF.

The chain couples TRBV11-3 to TRBJ2-1; 7 positions match TRBD1. The germline V gene encodes CDR1 SGHNT and CDR2 YENEEA. Trimming at V came to 4 bases and at J to 0 bases, leaving 3 bases not matched to a gene. The length of the CDR3 is 15 residues. The CDR3 sequence: CASSSGQSSYNEQFF. The DNA for the CDR3 is TGTGCCAGCAGCTCGGGACAGAGCTCCTACAATGAGCAGTTCTTC.

This clone was found a few times. The V gene is TRBV5-1, the J gene TRBJ1-3; D gene unclear. Germline values: CDR1 SGHRS, CDR2 YFSETQ. Trimming cost V 0 bases and J 0 bases, with 10 bases left between them. The length of the CDR3 is 16 residues. The CDR3: CASSLADWRSGNTIYF. CDR3 DNA: TGCGCCAGCAGCTTGGCCGACTGGCGCTCTGGAAACACCATATATTTT.

The V call is TRBV5-1, the J call TRBJ2-5; 9 positions match TRBD2. CDR3 length: 16 residues. CDR1 is SGHRS and CDR2 is YFSETQ in the germline V gene. V was clipped by 0 bases and J by 1 base; unmatched bases: 4. The CDR3 protein is CASSLALTSGQETQYF. CDR3 nucleotide sequence: TGCGCCAGCAGCTTGGCCCTGACTAGCGGCCAAGAGACCCAGTACTTC. Full variable domain (rest looked up from reference TRBV5-1 and TRBJ2-5): KAGVTQTPRYLIKTRGQQVTLSCSPISGHRSVSWYQQTPGQGLQFLFEYFSETQRNKGNFPGRFSGRQFSNSRSEMNVSTLELGDSALYLCASSLALTSGQETQYFGPGTRLLVL.

The J gene is TRBJ1-5, the V gene TRBV5-8; the D gene is possibly TRBD1 (6 bases). There are 17 residues in the CDR3. Germline lookup yields CDR1 SGHTS and CDR2 YDEGEE. V was shortened by 4 bases and J by 4 bases, with 21 bases between the two germline ends. Here the CDR3 DNA reads TGTGCCAGCAGCCTTTGGGGGGGCGCAGGGGTTAATCAGCCCCAGCATTTT. This codes for CASSLWGGAGVNQPQHF.

This clone was recorded once. The chain couples TRBV9 to TRBJ2-2, with TRBD1 as a possible D gene (5 bases). Deletions cut 5 bases from V and 0 bases from J, with 8 bases between. The V gene's germline CDR1 is SGDLS and CDR2 YYNGEE. The CDR3 loop spans 14 amino acids. The DNA for the CDR3 is TGTGCCAGCAGGGGGCTGCCGAACACCGGGGAGCTGTTTTTT. Translating it yields CASRGLPNTGELFF.

The genes are TRBV5-4 and TRBJ2-1; tentatively, D is TRBD2 (5 bases). The germline V and J ends were trimmed by 1 base and 5 bases, with 10 bases remaining between them. This CDR3 is built from 14 residues. Germline values: CDR1 SGHNT, CDR2 YYREEE (reference sequence). This CDR3 reads CASSLMRANNEQFF. In DNA, the CDR3 is TGTGCCAGCAGCTTGATGCGGGCCAACAATGAGCAGTTCTTC.

The table lists this clone with a few counts. V gene TRBV7-2 combines with J gene TRBJ1-2; D uncertain. The CDR3 covers 14 residues. Trimming took off 3 bases at V and 2 bases at J, with 10 bases between the two ends. Germline V CDR1 and CDR2: SGHTA, FQGNSA. The DNA of the CDR3 is TGTGCCAGCAGCTTCCAGTTAACCAACTATGGCTACACCTTC. It translates to CASSFQLTNYGYTF.

V and J are TRBV30 and TRBJ1-6; 7 bases are a match to TRBD1. Germline-derived CDR1 and CDR2 are GTSNPN and SVGIG (reference sequence). The V and J ends lost 0 bases and 10 bases, in that order; junction bases with no gene match: 3. The CDR3 spans 13 residues. The CDR3 bases are TGTGCCTGGAGTGTACAGGGGAGGTCACCCCTCCACTTT. It codes for CAWSVQGRSPLHF.

In this sample, this clone turned up a few times. This chain connects TRBV4-1 to TRBJ1-5; no reliable D call. The germline V gene encodes CDR1 MGHRA and CDR2 YSYEKL. The CDR3 spans 14 residues. V was clipped by 3 bases and J by 4 bases, with 10 bases between them. For the CDR3, the DNA is TGCGCCAGCAGCCAGGGAGTGGGAAATCAGCCCCAGCATTTT. Its protein is CASSQGVGNQPQHF.

The DNA of the CDR3 is TGTGCCAGTAGTGAAAGGGACAGCTATAATTCACCCCTCCACTTT. This codes for CASSERDSYNSPLHF. The chain recombines TRBV19 with TRBJ1-6, with 7 positions matching TRBD1. The germline gives CDR1 LNHDA, CDR2 SQIVND (reference sequence). The CDR3 extends over 15 amino acids. Trimming took 5 bases from V and 3 from J; bases not matched to a gene: 4.

This chain links TRBV27 with TRBJ2-2; TRBD1 aligns across 7 bases. Germline loops: CDR1 MNHEY, CDR2 SMNVEV (reference sequence). V lost 6 bases and J lost 10; bases outside the gene matches: 17. CDR3 length: 16 residues. CDR3 sequence: CASRGLRGGTGVELFF. The CDR3 nucleotides are TGTGCCAGCAGGGGGCTTAGAGGGGGCACAGGTGTGGAGCTGTTTTTT.

The chain links TRBV12-3 or TRBV12-4 to TRBJ1-2; possibly TRBD1 for D (5 bases). This CDR3 has 13 residues. Trimming took 6 bases from V and 7 from J, leaving 15 bases between them. The CDR3 here is CASSARGDAGYTF. The CDR3 DNA reads as TGTGCCAGCAGCGCTCGGGGGGATGCTGGCTACACCTTC.

The gene calls are TRBV7-8 and TRBJ1-6, with 9 bases lining up with TRBD1. J gave up 7 bases and V 2 bases, and 9 bases lay outside the gene matches. Germline V gene data show CDR1 as SGHVS and CDR2 as FQNEAQ. The CDR3 extends over 17 amino acids. CDR3 loop: CASSLSPGTGRNSPLHF. The CDR3 DNA is TGTGCCAGCAGCTTATCCCCCGGGACAGGGAGGAATTCACCCCTCCACTTT.

The CDR3 loop is CATSRAGGPGGYTF. The CDR3 coding sequence is TGTGCCACCAGCAGGGCGGGAGGTCCTGGTGGCTACACCTTC. The chain is built from TRBV15 and TRBJ1-2; D is undetermined. Trimming cost V 3 bases and J 7 bases, with 15 bases left between them. Germline CDR1 reads LNHNV; CDR2 reads YYDKDF (reference sequence). This CDR3 spans 14 amino acids. The full variable domain, in which reference TRBV15 and TRBJ1-2 provide the parts outside the CDR3, is DAMVIQNPRYQVTQFGKPVTLSCSQTLNHNVMYWYQQKSSQAPKLLFHYYDKDFNNEADTPDNFQSRRPNTSFCFLDIRSPGLGDTAMYLCATSRAGGPGGYTFGSGTRLTVV.

This clone was detected a few times. The rearrangement uses TRBV29-1 and TRBJ1-1, with 7 bases matching TRBD1. Germline-derived CDR1 and CDR2 are SQVTM and ANQGSEA. Losses at the gene ends were 5 bases for V and 2 bases for J; bases not matched to a gene: 2. This CDR3 spans 12 amino acids. The CDR3 DNA reads as TGCAGCGTTAGGACAGGCAACACTGAAGCTTTCTTT. Encoded protein: CSVRTGNTEAFF.

This chain connects TRBV19 to TRBJ1-2, with D uncertain. This CDR3 region has 13 residues. Germline lookup yields CDR1 LNHDA and CDR2 SQIVND (reference sequence). Trimming shortened V by 0 bases and J by 10 bases, and 12 bases separated the two germline ends. CDR3 sequence: CASSIDLALNYTF. In nucleotides, the CDR3 is TGTGCCAGTAGTATAGATCTAGCCCTTAACTACACCTTC.

The chain carries TRBV11-2 and TRBJ1-1; 10 bases align to TRBD1. The ends lost 5 bases at V and 6 bases at J; junction bases unmatched: 6. The CDR3 is made up of 14 amino acids. CDR1 is SGHAT, CDR2 FQNNGV, per germline. This chain's CDR3 is CASSRDRGGSEAFF. Written as DNA, the CDR3 is TGTGCCAGCAGCAGGGACAGGGGCGGCTCTGAAGCTTTCTTT.

V is TRBV2 and J is TRBJ2-3; possibly TRBD2 for D (6 bases). Trimming left V 1 base short and J 1 base short, with 12 bases between. Germline V gene sequence: CDR1 SNHLY, CDR2 FYNNEI. The CDR3 has 16 amino acids. CDR3 sequence: CASSEVAGGGTDTQYF. The DNA for the CDR3 is TGTGCCAGCAGTGAAGTGGCCGGGGGAGGCACAGATACGCAGTATTTT.

The CDR3, as DNA: TGCAGCGTTTTATTAGGGGGAAAGGAGACCCAGTACTTC. This gives the protein CSVLLGGKETQYF. The chain combines TRBV29-1 with TRBJ2-5; tentative D call: TRBD1 (6 bases). The CDR3 is 13 amino acids. Germline V gene lookup returns CDR1 SQVTM and CDR2 ANQGSEA. Trimming took 5 bases from V and 5 from J, leaving 15 bases between them. The variable domain in full, with the rest retrieved from reference TRBV29-1 and TRBJ2-5, is SAVISQKPSRDICQRGTSLTIQCQVDSQVTMMFWYRQQPGQSLTLIATANQGSEATYESGFVIDKFPISRPNLTFSTLTVSNMSPEDSSIYLCSVLLGGKETQYFGPGTRLLVL.

This chain connects TRBV27 to TRBJ2-3, with 11 bases lining up with TRBD2. The ends lost 6 bases at V and 4 bases at J; junction bases unmatched: 3. Germline V gives CDR1 MNHEY, CDR2 SMNVEV (reference sequence). CDR3 length equals 14 residues. DNA for the CDR3: TGTGCCAGCAGGACTAGCGGGATCCCAGATACGCAGTATTTT. Encoded protein: CASRTSGIPDTQYF.

The chain joins TRBV6-5 to TRBJ1-2; 7 bases agree with TRBD1. After removal of 9 bases from V and 0 bases from J, the junction contained 7 bases not matched to a gene. Germline-derived CDR1 and CDR2 are MNHEY and SVGAGI. The CDR3 has 14 residues. The CDR3 here is CASKQGPTNYGYTF. CDR3 nucleotides: TGTGCCAGTAAACAGGGGCCGACTAACTATGGCTACACCTTC.

The CDR3 DNA sequence: TGCGCCAGCAGAGCAGCGGGAGCGTTTTACGAGCAGTACTTC. It specifies CASRAAGAFYEQYF. The chain is built from TRBV10-2 and TRBJ2-7; the match to TRBD2 covers 8 bases. Trimming removed 6 bases from V and 4 bases from J; junction bases left unmatched: 8. This CDR3 is built from 14 residues. CDR1 is WSHSY, CDR2 SAAADI, per germline.

This chain joins TRBV9 and TRBJ1-1, with D perhaps TRBD1 (6 bases). Deletions cut 4 bases from V and 7 bases from J, with 11 bases between. Per germline, CDR1 SGDLS and CDR2 YYNGEE. This CDR3 is 12 amino acids long. CDR3 sequence: CASSPRGGEAFF. Written as DNA, the CDR3 is TGTGCCAGCAGCCCAAGGGGGGGTGAAGCTTTCTTT.

This clone was detected a few times. This rearrangement joins TRBV30 to TRBJ2-7; 7 positions agree with TRBD2. J lost 11 bases, V lost 3 bases, and 16 bases had no gene match. CDR1 and CDR2 (germline): GTSNPN, SVGIG (reference sequence). There are 14 residues in the CDR3. CDR3 region: CAWRSGSLAGDEYF. The DNA of the CDR3 is TGTGCCTGGAGGTCGGGCAGTCTTGCGGGAGATGAGTACTTC.

The chain has TRBV27 and TRBJ1-2, with 9 bases lining up with TRBD1. The germline CDR1 and CDR2 sequences are MNHEY and SMNVEV (reference sequence). The CDR3 has 14 amino acids. Trimming at V came to 6 bases and at J to 4 bases, leaving 6 bases not matched to a gene. CDR3 nucleotide sequence: TGTGCCAGCAGGCCGGGACAGGGCCGCTATGGCTACACCTTC. Translating gives CASRPGQGRYGYTF.